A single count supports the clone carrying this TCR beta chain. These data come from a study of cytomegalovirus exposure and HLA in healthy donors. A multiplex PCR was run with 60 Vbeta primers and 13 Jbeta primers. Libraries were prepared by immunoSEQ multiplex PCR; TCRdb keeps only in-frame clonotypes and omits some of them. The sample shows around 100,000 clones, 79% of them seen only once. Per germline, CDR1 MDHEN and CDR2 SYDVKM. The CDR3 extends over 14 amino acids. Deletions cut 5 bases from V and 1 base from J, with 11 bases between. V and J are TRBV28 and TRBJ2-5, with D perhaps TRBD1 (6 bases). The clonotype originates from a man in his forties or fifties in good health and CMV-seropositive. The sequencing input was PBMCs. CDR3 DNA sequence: TGTGCCAGCAGTACCTGGGACACCCAAGAGACCCAGTACTTC. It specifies CASSTWDTQETQYF.